One and the same sample provided the 20 T cell receptor beta chains below, sequenced in a study of cytomegalovirus exposure and HLA in healthy donors. PCR employed 60 Vbeta and 13 Jbeta primers. Sequenced by immunoSEQ multiplex PCR; TCRdb stores in-frame clones only, minus some. The sample totals over 100,000 clones. Sequenced material: PBMCs. The receptors derive from a man aged 25-45 years in good health and CMV-seronegative.

The rearrangement joins TRBV13 to TRBJ1-3; TRBD1 is a possible D gene (6 bases). The V gene lost 4 bases and the J gene lost 4 bases, with 14 bases spanning the gap. Germline V gene lookup returns CDR1 PRHDT and CDR2 FYEKMQ (reference sequence). The CDR3 loop spans 15 amino acids. The CDR3, as DNA: TGTGCCAGCAGCTCCATTCAGGGGCACGGAAACACCATATATTTT. This sequence encodes CASSSIQGHGNTIYF.

This CDR3 reads CASSQDLGDSGDNQPQHF. In nucleotides, the CDR3 is TGTGCCAGCAGCCAAGATCTGGGGGACAGTGGTGATAATCAGCCCCAGCATTTT. The chain recombines TRBV4-2 with TRBJ1-5; 7 bases line up with TRBD1. V lost 0 bases to trimming and J lost 4 bases; unmatched junction nucleotides: 12. This CDR3 spans 18 amino acids. CDR1 and CDR2 (germline): LGHNA, YNFKEQ.

V usage is TRBV5-1 and J usage is TRBJ2-2, with D perhaps matching TRBD1 (6 bases). Trimming pared 5 bases from V and 4 bases from J, leaving 12 bases between. Germline-derived CDR1 and CDR2 are SGHRS and YFSETQ. This CDR3 comprises 14 residues. The CDR3 nucleotides are TGCGCCAGCAGTAAGGGACAAACCACCGGGGAGCTGTTTTTT. Protein: CASSKGQTTGELFF.

V and J are TRBV6-5 and TRBJ2-2; 7 bases agree with TRBD1. The junction had 10 bases not matched to a gene; V was cut back by 5 bases and J by 7 bases. Germline V gives CDR1 MNHEY, CDR2 SVGAGI. The length of the CDR3 is 15 residues. Here the CDR3 DNA reads TGTGCCAGCAGTCGTACAGGGGCCGTGGACGGGGAGCTGTTTTTT. As protein: CASSRTGAVDGELFF.

This sequence joins TRBV6-5 and TRBJ2-7; 7 bases line up with TRBD1. The length of the CDR3 is 15 residues. The V segment lost 5 bases and the J segment 2 bases; nucleotides outside the gene matches: 9. The germline V gene has CDR1 MNHEY and CDR2 SVGAGI. This chain's CDR3 is CASSKRQGQTYEQYF. For the CDR3, the DNA is TGTGCCAGCAGTAAGCGACAGGGACAGACCTACGAGCAGTACTTC.

The J gene is TRBJ2-5, the V gene TRBV29-1; TRBD2 matches at 7 bases. This CDR3 comprises 17 residues. V shed 7 bases and J 0 bases; nucleotides not matched to a gene: 17. Germline CDR1 is SQVTM and CDR2 is ANQGSEA. The CDR3 DNA follows: TGCAGCGGCGGTGGCGGGGGAGGCCACCTATACCAAGAGACCCAGTACTTC. Encoded protein: CSGGGGGGHLYQETQYF.

Regarding this clone: This CDR3 is also generated by other DNA sequences in the sample. The chain employs TRBV6-5 and TRBJ2-7; 7 bases map to TRBD1. There are 16 residues in the CDR3. Per the germline V gene, CDR1 is MNHEY and CDR2 is SVGAGI. After removal of 0 bases from V and 0 bases from J, the junction contained 5 bases not matched to a gene. The CDR3, as DNA: TGTGCCAGCAGTTACTCCCGAACAGGGGACTCCTACGAGCAGTACTTC. Translating it yields CASSYSRTGDSYEQYF.

The chain links TRBV5-4 to TRBJ2-5; TRBD2 aligns across 8 bases. Germline CDR1 and CDR2: SGHNT and YYREEE (reference sequence). V dropped 4 bases and J dropped 2; count of bases not matched to a gene: 7. The CDR3 has 15 amino acids. Here the CDR3 reads CASSQSAGGQETQYF. The CDR3 DNA reads as TGTGCCAGCAGCCAAAGTGCGGGGGGTCAAGAGACCCAGTACTTC.

This chain connects TRBV5-4 to TRBJ1-2, with 7 bases that match TRBD1. V gave up 1 base and J gave up 6 bases; unmatched junction bases: 6. Germline V gene sequence: CDR1 SGHNT, CDR2 YYREEE (reference sequence). This CDR3 contains 14 residues. CDR3: CASSLSVQGDGYTF. The CDR3 nucleotides read TGTGCCAGCAGCTTGTCTGTGCAGGGGGATGGCTACACCTTC.

This chain links TRBV5-1 with TRBJ2-7; TRBD1 might be the D (6 bases). Germline lookup yields CDR1 SGHRS and CDR2 YFSETQ. The CDR3 is 15 amino acids. V was cut by 1 base and J by 0 bases, with 11 bases left in between. Here the CDR3 DNA reads TGCGCCAGCAGCTTGAGTCAGGGGAGCTCCTACGAGCAGTACTTC. Translation gives CASSLSQGSSYEQYF.

This chain connects TRBV7-2 to TRBJ2-5; TRBD1 is a possible D gene (5 bases). Per germline, CDR1 SGHTA and CDR2 FQGNSA. The CDR3 is made up of 14 amino acids. V lost 5 bases to trimming and J lost 6 bases, with 16 bases between them. CDR3 nucleotide sequence: TGTGCCAGCAGCGGAAGGACACGGGCCCAGACCCAGTACTTC. It translates to CASSGRTRAQTQYF. The full variable domain, with the rest looked up from reference TRBV7-2 and TRBJ2-5, is GAGVSQSPSNKVTEKGKDVELRCDPISGHTALYWYRQSLGQGLEFLIYFQGNSAPDKSGLPSDRFSAERTGGSVSTLTIQRTQQEDSAVYLCASSGRTRAQTQYFGPGTRLLVL.

The chain joins TRBV2 to TRBJ2-2; D is unclear. Looked up from germline, CDR1 is SNHLY and CDR2 is FYNNEI. CDR3 length: 12 amino acids. V lost 6 bases and J 4 bases, leaving 6 bases between the germline ends. CDR3 sequence reads: CASRISTGELFF. In nucleotides, the CDR3 is TGTGCCAGCAGGATCAGCACCGGGGAGCTGTTTTTT. Looking up the rest from reference TRBV2 and TRBJ2-2 gives the full variable domain: EPEVTQTPSHQVTQMGQEVILRCVPISNHLYFYWYRQILGQKVEFLVSFYNNEISEKSEIFDDQFSVERPDGSNFTLKIRSTKLEDSAMYFCASRISTGELFFGEGSRLTVL.

The chain is built from TRBV27 and TRBJ2-2; D remains ambiguous. The germline CDR1 and CDR2 sequences are MNHEY and SMNVEV (reference sequence). The CDR3 extends over 15 amino acids. The germline V and J ends were trimmed by 6 bases and 3 bases, with 14 bases remaining between them. The CDR3, as DNA: TGTGCCAGCAGAGAGCCGGGTCTTTACACCGGGGAGCTGTTTTTT. Protein sequence: CASREPGLYTGELFF.

The V and J genes are TRBV18 and TRBJ1-6; 7 bases agree with TRBD1. From germline, CDR1 is KGHSH and CDR2 LQKENI. CDR3 length: 15 residues. V trimming: 3 bases; J trimming: 7 bases; junction bases outside the gene matches: 6. CDR3 loop: CASSPSIQGNSPLHF. DNA of the CDR3: TGTGCCAGCTCACCCTCGATACAGGGGAATTCACCCCTCCACTTT.

The chain is built from TRBV4-1 and TRBJ2-7, with TRBD1 matching 10 bases. V dropped 2 bases and J dropped 5; count of bases not matched to a gene: 9. Per the germline V gene, CDR1 is MGHRA and CDR2 is YSYEKL. This CDR3 comprises 16 residues. Here the CDR3 reads CASSQRDRGRIHEQYF. The CDR3 coding sequence is TGCGCCAGCAGCCAACGGGACAGGGGTCGGATCCACGAGCAGTACTTC.

CDR3 protein: CASSSSPGKNIQYF. CDR3 nucleotides: TGTGCCAGCAGCTCCTCGCCCGGGAAAAACATTCAGTACTTC. The V and J genes are TRBV7-2 and TRBJ2-4, with no clear D. This CDR3 spans 14 amino acids. V was pared by 4 bases and J by 4 bases, with 11 bases between. From germline, CDR1 is SGHTA and CDR2 FQGNSA.

This chain joins TRBV5-4 and TRBJ2-1, with 9 bases matching TRBD2. The junction had 7 bases not matched to a gene; V was cut back by 5 bases and J by 7 bases. Germline V gene lookup returns CDR1 SGHNT and CDR2 YYREEE (reference sequence). CDR3 length: 14 amino acids. For the CDR3, the DNA is TGTGCCAGCAGTGGCGGGGGGGCTCGGAATGAGCAGTTCTTC. Protein: CASSGGGARNEQFF.

The CDR3 sequence: CASSPLGGGEQYF. Here the CDR3 DNA reads TGTGCCAGCTCACCGTTGGGGGGTGGTGAGCAGTACTTC. This chain joins TRBV18 and TRBJ2-7; perhaps TRBD2 as D (6 bases). Germline CDR1 and CDR2: KGHSH and LQKENI. The CDR3 has 13 amino acids. V shed 3 bases and J shed 7 bases, with 13 bases lying between them.

The chain joins TRBV6-5 to TRBJ1-6; tentative D call: TRBD1 (6 bases). CDR1 is MNHEY and CDR2 is SVGAGI in the germline V gene. Trimming stripped 6 bases from V and 4 bases from J, with 10 bases between. The CDR3 loop spans 14 amino acids. The chain's CDR3 is CASSRGQYNSPLHF. The CDR3 DNA sequence: TGTGCCAGCAGCCGAGGACAGTATAATTCACCCCTCCACTTT.

This chain uses TRBV29-1 with TRBJ2-1; TRBD2 matches at 9 bases. The CDR3 spans 13 residues. V shed 4 bases and J 8 bases; nucleotides not matched to a gene: 6. Germline V gives CDR1 SQVTM, CDR2 ANQGSEA. The CDR3 bases are TGCAGCGTTGCCCTAGCGGGGCCGGATGAGCAGTTCTTC. Protein product: CSVALAGPDEQFF.